Listed below are T cell receptor beta chains from one sample, sequenced in a study of CD8 T cells in ankylosing spondylitis. TCRdb fed the 5' RACE reads into MiXCR, producing one record per CDR3 protein. Of about 160,000 distinct CDR3 sequences in the sample, approximately 16% were seen once. Sample: blood, either unsorted or a sorted T cell fraction (not recorded which). Source of these receptors: a male donor with ankylosing spondylitis or in good health (not recorded which). The CDR3 runs from the conserved cysteine through the conserved F or W. A D gene is named only where the DNA matches it firmly. The size entry is marked missing in some rows and otherwise reads once, few, many or a size class.

v_call	d_call	j_call	clone_size	cdr3_aa	cdr3_nt
TRBV20-1	TRBD2	TRBJ2-3	many	CSAGVAGDKDTQYF	TGCAGTGCTGGGGTAGCGGGAGATAAGGATACGCAGTATTTT
TRBV7-2	TRBD2	TRBJ2-1	few	CASSLVTSGNEQFF	TGTGCCAGCAGTCTGGTCACTAGCGGCAATGAGCAGTTCTTC
TRBV7-6	-	TRBJ2-2	-	CASSPDSNTGELFF	TGTGCCAGCAGCCCCGATTCGAACACCGGGGAGCTGTTTTTT
TRBV9	-	TRBJ2-1	many	CASSPRGSPGNEQFF	TGTGCCAGCAGCCCCCGGGGGAGTCCCGGCAATGAGCAGTTCTTC
TRBV29-1	TRBD1	TRBJ2-2	many	CSARTGTNAGELFF	TGCAGCGCCAGGACAGGGACGAACGCCGGGGAGCTGTTTTTT
TRBV29-1	TRBD2	TRBJ2-5	few	CSVILAGFETQYF	TGCAGCGTTATACTAGCGGGTTTTGAGACCCAGTACTTC
TRBV29-1	-	TRBJ2-3	-	CSVDQNTQYF	TGCAGCGTTGACCAAAATACGCAGTATTTT
TRBV5-6	TRBD1	TRBJ1-5	many	CASSYLGDRDQPQHF	TGTGCCAGCAGCTACCTAGGGGACAGAGATCAGCCCCAGCATTTT
TRBV10-3	TRBD2	TRBJ2-3	many	CAISGGLAGGADTQYF	TGTGCCATCTCTGGGGGGCTAGCGGGAGGAGCAGATACGCAGTATTTT
TRBV10-3	-	TRBJ2-1	many	CAIRGSSSYNEQFF	TGTGCCATCAGGGGGTCAAGCTCCTACAATGAGCAGTTCTTC
TRBV5-1	-	TRBJ2-2	many	CASSFRDGGPGELFF	TGCGCCAGCAGCTTCCGGGATGGAGGACCCGGGGAGCTGTTTTTT
TRBV2	-	TRBJ2-7	many	CASSEGRDNEQYF	TGTGCCAGCAGTGAGGGCAGGGATAACGAGCAGTACTTC
TRBV28	-	TRBJ1-2	-	CASSLWSQGRNNYGYTF	TGTGCCAGCAGTTTATGGTCACAGGGAAGGAATAACTATGGCTACACCTTC
TRBV6-5	-	TRBJ2-1	-	CASSYDFVADEQFF	TGTGCCAGCAGTTACGATTTTGTGGCGGATGAGCAGTTCTTC
TRBV28	-	TRBJ1-3	-	CASSLSGLSGNTIYF	TGTGCCAGCAGTTTATCCGGCCTCTCTGGAAACACCATATATTTT
TRBV5-1	-	TRBJ2-5	few	CASSQTSQETQYF	TGCGCCAGCAGCCAGACTAGTCAAGAGACCCAGTACTTC
TRBV27	-	TRBJ2-3	-	CASRGQGGDTQYF	TGTGCCAGCAGGGGTCAGGGAGGAGATACGCAGTATTTT
TRBV2	-	TRBJ2-7	few	CASSQDVRYEQYF	TGTGCCAGCAGCCAAGACGTCAGATACGAGCAGTACTTC
TRBV10-3	-	TRBJ2-7	many	CAISDEVSLVDEQYF	TGTGCCATCAGTGATGAGGTCTCGTTGGTAGACGAGCAGTACTTC
TRBV3-1	TRBD1	TRBJ1-1	many	CASSQAGQLNTEAFF	TGTGCCAGCAGCCAAGCGGGACAGTTGAACACTGAAGCTTTCTTT
TRBV19	-	TRBJ1-1	-	CASSPWTRGTEAFF	TGTGCCAGTAGTCCTTGGACAAGAGGCACTGAAGCTTTCTTT
TRBV27	-	TRBJ2-3	many	CASKWDTDTQYF	TGTGCCAGCAAGTGGGACACAGATACGCAGTATTTT
TRBV10-3	TRBD2	TRBJ2-1	-	CAIRRISGNEQFF	TGTGCCATCAGGAGAATTAGCGGGAATGAGCAGTTCTTC
TRBV28	TRBD2	TRBJ2-2	many	CASSFGLADTGELFF	TGTGCCAGCAGTTTTGGGCTAGCGGACACCGGGGAGCTGTTTTTT
TRBV7-2	-	TRBJ2-3	few	CASSLAFGTGSTDTQYF	TGTGCCAGCAGCTTAGCGTTTGGCACTGGGAGCACAGATACGCAGTATTTT
TRBV5-1	-	TRBJ2-3	many	CASSLMTGSTDTQYF	TGCGCCAGCAGCTTGATGACCGGTAGCACAGATACGCAGTATTTT
TRBV10-3	-	TRBJ2-2	many	CAISESGTNTGELFF	TGTGCCATCAGTGAGTCGGGCACTAACACCGGGGAGCTGTTTTTT
TRBV7-2	TRBD1	TRBJ1-4	-	CASSLLSGTANEKLFF	TGTGCCAGCAGCTTACTCTCCGGGACAGCTAATGAAAAACTGTTTTTT
TRBV12-3/TRBV12-4	-	TRBJ2-7	many	CASSFLTGNEQYF	TGTGCCAGCAGTTTCCTAACAGGGAACGAGCAGTACTTC
TRBV5-1	TRBD1	TRBJ2-7	many	CASSSGQAFYEQYF	TGCGCCAGCAGCTCCGGACAGGCTTTCTACGAGCAGTACTTC
TRBV19	-	TRBJ1-4	few	CASSPNRDEKLFF	TGTGCCAGTAGTCCGAATAGGGATGAAAAACTGTTTTTT
TRBV29-1	TRBD2	TRBJ2-7	many	CSVVLAGSYEQYF	TGCAGCGTTGTGCTAGCGGGGTCATACGAGCAGTACTTC
TRBV6-6	-	TRBJ1-2	-	CASSPQGPYGYTF	TGTGCCAGCAGCCCCCAGGGGCCCTATGGCTACACCTTC
TRBV20-1	-	TRBJ1-1	many	CSAGAGNTEAFF	TGCAGTGCTGGAGCGGGGAACACTGAAGCTTTCTTT
TRBV20-1	TRBD1	TRBJ1-2	many	CSAHDRGGNYGYTF	TGCAGTGCCCACGACAGGGGCGGAAACTATGGCTACACCTTC
TRBV4-2	-	TRBJ2-2	-	CASSPNQIANTRELFF	TGTGCCAGCAGCCCCAACCAGATCGCGAACACCAGGGAGCTGTTTTTT
TRBV6-1	-	TRBJ1-5	few	CASNTDPPQHF	TGTGCCAGCAATACAGATCCGCCCCAGCATTTT
TRBV28	-	TRBJ2-7	-	CASTLTAPYEQYF	TGTGCCAGCACTCTGACAGCCCCCTACGAGCAGTACTTC
TRBV15	-	TRBJ2-3	-	CATSTSTDTQYF	TGTGCCACCAGCACAAGCACAGATACGCAGTATTTT
TRBV30	-	TRBJ1-1	-	CAWRSRVRNTEAFF	TGTGCCTGGAGGTCGCGGGTTCGAAACACTGAAGCTTTCTTT
TRBV12-3/TRBV12-4	-	TRBJ2-1	few	CASSFGKQSYNEQFF	TGTGCCAGCAGTTTTGGGAAGCAGAGTTACAATGAGCAGTTCTTC
TRBV12-3/TRBV12-4	TRBD2	TRBJ2-7	-	CASSVQRGSYEQYF	TGTGCCAGCAGTGTTCAGCGGGGATCCTACGAGCAGTACTTC
TRBV12-3/TRBV12-4	TRBD2	TRBJ2-1	many	CASRGLADFSYNEQFF	TGTGCCAGCAGGGGACTAGCAGATTTCTCCTACAATGAGCAGTTCTTC
TRBV4-2	TRBD2	TRBJ2-5	few	CASSPNSGRGETQYF	TGTGCCAGCAGCCCTAATAGCGGGAGAGGCGAGACCCAGTACTTC
TRBV7-9	-	TRBJ2-1	few	CASSFFEQFF	TGTGCCAGCAGCTTCTTTGAGCAGTTCTTC
TRBV6-1	TRBD2	TRBJ2-1	many	CASRLAGAPYNEQFF	TGTGCCAGCCGCTTAGCGGGAGCCCCTTACAATGAGCAGTTCTTC
TRBV10-3	-	TRBJ2-7	many	CAISDLSYEQYF	TGTGCCATCAGTGATTTATCCTACGAGCAGTACTTC
TRBV10-3	-	TRBJ2-3	many	CAISMNSGGTDTQYF	TGTGCCATCAGTATGAATTCGGGTGGCACAGATACGCAGTATTTT